A selection of T cell receptor beta chains follows, all from one sample in a study of blood T cell repertoires in COVID-19. Sequencing used immunoSEQ multiplex PCR; TCRdb keeps in-frame clones, though not all of them. The data show under 250,000 clones, 80% to 90% seen once. The sequenced material came from peripheral blood. These receptor sequences come from a man in his fifties or sixties with active or convalescent COVID-19. CDR3s include the opening cysteine and the closing phenylalanine or tryptophan. The order of the fields is J gene, D gene, clone size, V gene, CDR3 protein, CDR3 DNA. A D gene is named only where the DNA matches it firmly. Not all rows give a size; the values are once, few, many and, for expanded clones, a class.

J: TRBJ2-1
D: NA
size: NA
V: TRBV19
CDR3: CASSIAVGSSYNEQFF
DNA: TGTGCCAGTAGTATCGCTGTGGGGAGCTCCTACAATGAGCAGTTCTTC

J: TRBJ2-7
D: TRBD2
size: NA
V: TRBV5-1
CDR3: CASSPAGGPSYEQYF
DNA: TGCGCCAGCAGCCCGGCGGGGGGGCCCTCCTACGAGCAGTACTTC

J: TRBJ2-2
D: NA
size: NA
V: TRBV7-2
CDR3: CASTPGLTNTGELFF
DNA: TGTGCCAGCACCCCGGGACTCACGAACACCGGGGAGCTGTTTTTT

J: TRBJ1-6
D: NA
size: NA
V: TRBV20-1
CDR3: CSTGTLHF
DNA: TGCAGTACAGGGACCCTCCACTTT

J: TRBJ2-7
D: TRBD2
size: NA
V: TRBV19
CDR3: CASSPGGSGSDEQYF
DNA: TGTGCCAGTAGTCCAGGAGGTAGCGGGAGCGACGAGCAGTACTTC

J: TRBJ2-6
D: NA
size: NA
V: TRBV7-2
CDR3: CASSPQNSGANVLTF
DNA: TGTGCCAGCAGCCCCCAGAACTCTGGGGCCAACGTCCTGACTTTC

J: TRBJ1-3
D: NA
size: NA
V: TRBV5-5
CDR3: CASSLGRKGNTIYF
DNA: TGTGCCAGCAGCTTGGGCAGGAAAGGAAACACCATATATTTT

J: TRBJ1-1
D: TRBD1
size: NA
V: TRBV6-5
CDR3: CASSNHRGLSEAFF
DNA: TGTGCCAGCAGTAATCACAGGGGACTGTCTGAAGCTTTCTTT

J: TRBJ2-2
D: TRBD1
size: NA
V: TRBV10-1
CDR3: CASSEFPGQGPTGELFF
DNA: TGCGCCAGCAGTGAGTTTCCGGGACAGGGTCCCACCGGGGAGCTGTTTTTT

J: TRBJ1-4
D: TRBD1
size: few
V: TRBV7-9
CDR3: CASRRDSSNEKLFF
DNA: TGTGCCAGCAGAAGGGACAGTTCTAATGAAAAACTGTTTTTT

J: TRBJ2-7
D: TRBD1
size: NA
V: TRBV5-1
CDR3: CASSLPGQSYEQYF
DNA: TGCGCCAGCAGCCTGCCGGGACAGAGCTACGAGCAGTACTTC

J: TRBJ2-5
D: NA
size: NA
V: TRBV7-2
CDR3: CASSFQGGAGETQYF
DNA: TGTGCCAGCAGCTTCCAGGGGGGCGCAGGAGAGACCCAGTACTTC

J: TRBJ2-5
D: TRBD2
size: NA
V: TRBV5-4
CDR3: CASSRTSGGGQETQYF
DNA: TGTGCCAGCAGCAGGACTAGCGGGGGGGGACAAGAGACCCAGTACTTC

J: TRBJ1-1
D: NA
size: NA
V: TRBV19
CDR3: CASSTGNTEAFF
DNA: TGTGCCAGCTCTACCGGGAACACTGAAGCTTTCTTT

J: TRBJ1-1
D: TRBD1
size: NA
V: TRBV5-6
CDR3: CASTPQGVHTEAFF
DNA: TGTGCCAGCACTCCCCAGGGGGTTCACACTGAAGCTTTCTTT

J: TRBJ1-5
D: NA
size: NA
V: TRBV30
CDR3: CAWSVPGNQPQHF
DNA: TGTGCCTGGAGTGTCCCGGGGAATCAGCCCCAGCATTTT

J: TRBJ2-2
D: TRBD2
size: NA
V: TRBV2
CDR3: CASTLSGRTNTGELFF
DNA: TGTGCCAGCACTCTTAGCGGGAGAACGAACACCGGGGAGCTGTTTTTT

J: TRBJ2-3
D: TRBD2
size: NA
V: TRBV7-2
CDR3: CASSIVAGGTDTQYF
DNA: TGTGCCAGCAGCATCGTAGCGGGAGGCACAGATACGCAGTATTTT

J: TRBJ2-1
D: TRBD2
size: NA
V: TRBV5-1
CDR3: CASSPGTSGVNEQFF
DNA: TGCGCCAGCAGCCCTGGGACTAGCGGGGTAAATGAGCAGTTCTTC

J: TRBJ1-5
D: TRBD1
size: NA
V: TRBV10-3
CDR3: CAISEGQGLNQPQHF
DNA: TGTGCCATCAGTGAGGGACAGGGACTCAATCAGCCCCAGCATTTT

J: TRBJ1-1
D: TRBD1
size: NA
V: TRBV6-5
CDR3: CASSSLLQGASAFF
DNA: TGTGCCAGCAGTTCCCTATTACAGGGGGCCTCGGCTTTCTTT

J: TRBJ2-1
D: TRBD2
size: NA
V: TRBV7-7
CDR3: CASSPLAGGPSDEQFF
DNA: TGTGCTAGCAGCCCTCTTGCGGGGGGGCCTAGTGATGAGCAGTTCTTC

J: TRBJ1-2
D: TRBD1
size: NA
V: TRBV28
CDR3: CASSLEQGGYGYTF
DNA: TGTGCCAGCAGTTTAGAGCAGGGGGGCTATGGCTACACCTTC

J: TRBJ1-2
D: NA
size: NA
V: TRBV4-1
CDR3: CASSQGQAVNYGYTF
DNA: TGCGCCAGCAGCCAAGGACAGGCTGTTAACTATGGCTACACCTTC

J: TRBJ2-5
D: TRBD2
size: NA
V: TRBV12-3/TRBV12-4
CDR3: CASSFSGGETQYF
DNA: TGTGCCAGCAGTTTTTCGGGAGGCGAGACCCAGTACTTC

J: TRBJ1-2
D: NA
size: NA
V: TRBV4-1
CDR3: CASRRAITVPGAFDYGYTF
DNA: TGCGCCAGCAGGCGAGCTATCACAGTCCCAGGGGCTTTCGACTATGGCTACACCTTC

J: TRBJ2-2
D: TRBD1
size: NA
V: TRBV6-5
CDR3: CASRRGQGNTGELFF
DNA: TGTGCCAGCAGGCGCGGACAGGGGAACACCGGGGAGCTGTTTTTT

J: TRBJ2-7
D: NA
size: once
V: TRBV18
CDR3: CASSPLRRGEQYF
DNA: TGTGCCAGCTCACCACTGCGGCGTGGGGAGCAGTACTTC